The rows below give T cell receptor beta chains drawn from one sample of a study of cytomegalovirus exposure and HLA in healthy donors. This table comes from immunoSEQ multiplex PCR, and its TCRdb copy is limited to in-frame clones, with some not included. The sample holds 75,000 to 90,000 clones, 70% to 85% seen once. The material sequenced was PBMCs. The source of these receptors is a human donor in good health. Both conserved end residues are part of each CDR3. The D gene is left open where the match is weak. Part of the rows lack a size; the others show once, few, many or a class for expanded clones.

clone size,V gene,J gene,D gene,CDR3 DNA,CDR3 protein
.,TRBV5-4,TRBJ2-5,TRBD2,TGTGCCCTACTAGACCGGTCGGGGGGCCAAGAGACCCAGTACTTC,CALLDRSGGQETQYF
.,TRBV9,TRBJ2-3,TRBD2,TGTGCCAGCTCAACCGGGACTAGCGGCGTCACGCAGTATTTT,CASSTGTSGVTQYF
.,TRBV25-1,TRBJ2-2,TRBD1,TGTGCCAGCAGTGATCCGTCGGGACAGGGAAACACCGGGGAGCTGTTTTTT,CASSDPSGQGNTGELFF
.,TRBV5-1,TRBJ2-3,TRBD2,TGCGCCAGCAGCCTAGCGGGGGGAAGCACAGATACGCAGTATTTT,CASSLAGGSTDTQYF
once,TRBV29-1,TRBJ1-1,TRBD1,TGCAGCGTTGAAACGAGGGGACAGGCAGAAGCTTTCTTT,CSVETRGQAEAFF
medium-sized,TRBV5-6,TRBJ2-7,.,TGTGCCAGCAGCTTGCTCACAGACTACGAGCAGTACTTC,CASSLLTDYEQYF
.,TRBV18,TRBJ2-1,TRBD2,TGCGCCAGCTCACCGGGGACTATCAATGAGCAGTTCTTC,CASSPGTINEQFF
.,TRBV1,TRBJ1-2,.,TGCACCAGCAGCCAAGCGAAACCGGGACAGGTAAACTATGGCTACACCTTC,CTSSQAKPGQVNYGYTF
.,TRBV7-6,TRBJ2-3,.,TGTGCCAGCAGTGACCTAGGGGGAAGGATGGGCACAGATACGCAGTATTTT,CASSDLGGRMGTDTQYF
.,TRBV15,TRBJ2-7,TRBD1,TGTGCCACCAGCATAACAGGGGGTTTCGACGAGCAGTACTTC,CATSITGGFDEQYF
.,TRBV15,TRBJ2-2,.,TGTGCCACCAGCCTACGGGGACAGAACACCGGGGAGCTGTTTTTT,CATSLRGQNTGELFF
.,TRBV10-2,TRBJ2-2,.,TGCGCCAGCAGTCAAGGGGGCGGGGTGGACACCGGGGAGCTGTTTTTT,CASSQGGGVDTGELFF
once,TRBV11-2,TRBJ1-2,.,TGTGCCAGCAGCCCGGACAGCTATGGCTACACCTTC,CASSPDSYGYTF
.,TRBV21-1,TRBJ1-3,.,TGTGCCAGCAGACAGGGACCTGGAAACACCATATATTTT,CASRQGPGNTIYF
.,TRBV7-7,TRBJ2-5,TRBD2,TGTGCTAGCAGCACTGGGGTTGGGCGGGGGGGTCAAGAGACCCAGTACTTC,CASSTGVGRGGQETQYF
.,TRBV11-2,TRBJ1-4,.,TGTGCCAGCAGCAGGGGTAATGAAAAACTGTTTTTT,CASSRGNEKLFF
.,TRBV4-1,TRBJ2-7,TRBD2,TGCGCCAGCAGGCCAGCGGGGGGGAACTCCTACGAGCAGTACTTC,CASRPAGGNSYEQYF
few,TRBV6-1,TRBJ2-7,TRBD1,TGTGCCAGCGACAGGGTGCCCTACGAGCAGTACTTC,CASDRVPYEQYF
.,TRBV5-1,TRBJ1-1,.,TGCGCCAGCAGCTTGGGAGGGAACACTGAAGCTTTCTTT,CASSLGGNTEAFF
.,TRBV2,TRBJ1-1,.,TGTGCCAGCACCCCGGAGGGATCAAGCACTGAAGCTTTCTTT,CASTPEGSSTEAFF
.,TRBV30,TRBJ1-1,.,TGTGCCTGGAGCGGAGTGAACACTGAAGCTTTCTTT,CAWSGVNTEAFF
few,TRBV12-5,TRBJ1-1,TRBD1,TGTGCTAGTGGTTCCGGACAGGCTAACACTGAAGCTTTCTTT,CASGSGQANTEAFF
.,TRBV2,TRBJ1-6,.,TGTGCCAGCACAATCCCGCGGGACTCGGGACCCCTCAACTTT,CASTIPRDSGPLNF
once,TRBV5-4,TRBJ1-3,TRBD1,TGTGCCAGCAGCCCGGGACAGGGGGCTTTCGGAAACACCATATATTTT,CASSPGQGAFGNTIYF
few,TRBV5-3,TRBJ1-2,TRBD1,TGTGCCAGAAGCTGCGCCCCAGGGACAGGTGTTAACTATGGCTACACCTTC,CARSCAPGTGVNYGYTF
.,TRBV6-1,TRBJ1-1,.,TGTGCCAGCAGTGAAAGCTATGGGAACACTGAAGCTTTCTTT,CASSESYGNTEAFF
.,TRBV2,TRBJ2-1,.,TGTGCCAGCAGTGAAGCCCCGGCCTACAATGAGCAGTTCTTC,CASSEAPAYNEQFF
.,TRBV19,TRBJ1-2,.,TGTGCCAGTACCCCCGGGTGGAACTATGGCTACACCTTC,CASTPGWNYGYTF
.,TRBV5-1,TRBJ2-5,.,TGCGCCAGCAGCACCGTATCGGACAGTCCCCAGTACTTC,CASSTVSDSPQYF
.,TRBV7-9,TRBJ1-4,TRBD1,TGTGCCAGCAGCCGGAGACAGGGAGATGAAAAACTGTTTTTT,CASSRRQGDEKLFF
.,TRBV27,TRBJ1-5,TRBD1,TGTGCCAGCAGGCGGACAGGGAGCAATCAGCCCCAGCATTTT,CASRRTGSNQPQHF
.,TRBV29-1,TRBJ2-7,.,TGCAGCGTTGAGGTCAACGACAACGAGCAGTACTTC,CSVEVNDNEQYF
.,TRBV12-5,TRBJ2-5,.,TGTGCTAGTGGTTTTCCGGGGGGCCAGGCGGAGACCCAGTACTTC,CASGFPGGQAETQYF
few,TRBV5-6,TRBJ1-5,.,TGTGCCAGCAGCTCCAGGACGGGCGGGGGCAATCAGCCCCAGCATTTT,CASSSRTGGGNQPQHF
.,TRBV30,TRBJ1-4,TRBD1,TGTGCCTGGAGTTCCGCCCGGACAGGGTTTAATGAAAAACTGTTTTTT,CAWSSARTGFNEKLFF
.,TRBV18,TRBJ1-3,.,TGTGCCAGCTCAACCGGGACAATGGATGGAAACACCATATATTTT,CASSTGTMDGNTIYF
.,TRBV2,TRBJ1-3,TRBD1,TGTGCCAGCAGTCCGGGACAGGCGACCTCTGGAAACACCATATATTTT,CASSPGQATSGNTIYF
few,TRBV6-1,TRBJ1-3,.,TGTGCCAGCAGTGACATGAGGCGCTCTGGAAACACCATATATTTT,CASSDMRRSGNTIYF
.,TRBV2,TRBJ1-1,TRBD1,TGTGCCAGCAGCGATCCGGGACAGGGAGCTGAAGCTTTCTTT,CASSDPGQGAEAFF
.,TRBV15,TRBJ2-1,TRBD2,TGTGCCACCAGCGACCTAGCGGGGTTCTACAATGAGCAGTTCTTC,CATSDLAGFYNEQFF
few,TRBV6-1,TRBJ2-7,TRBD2,TGTGCCAGCACCCTAGGAGCGGGGTATAACGAGCAGTACTTC,CASTLGAGYNEQYF
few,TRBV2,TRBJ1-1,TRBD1,TGTGCCAGCAGTATAGGGACAGTTGAAGCTTTCTTT,CASSIGTVEAFF
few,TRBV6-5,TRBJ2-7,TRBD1,TGTGCCAGCGCGGACAGGGGTGGGGAGCAGTACTTC,CASADRGGEQYF
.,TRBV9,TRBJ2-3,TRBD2,TGTGCCAGCAGCCTAGGAGGCGGGGGGGCCGCAGATACGCAGTATTTT,CASSLGGGGAADTQYF
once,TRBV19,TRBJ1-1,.,TGTGCCAGTAGTATCAACGGGAACACTGAAGCTTTCTTT,CASSINGNTEAFF
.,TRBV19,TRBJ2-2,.,TGTGCCAGTAGTAGGGGGCAGACCGGGGAGCTGTTTTTT,CASSRGQTGELFF
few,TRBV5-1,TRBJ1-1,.,TGCGCCAGCAGCTTGGTAGGGCAGGGGAACACTGAAGCTTTCTTT,CASSLVGQGNTEAFF
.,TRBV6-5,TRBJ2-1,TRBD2,TGTGCCAGCAGCCCGGGACTAGCGGGGAACAATGAGCAGTTCTTC,CASSPGLAGNNEQFF
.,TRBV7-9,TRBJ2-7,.,TGTGCCAGCAGCTCCACTAACAGGGAGGGCTACGAGCAGTACTTC,CASSSTNREGYEQYF
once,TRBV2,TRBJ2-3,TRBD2,TGTGCCGGACTAGGCACAGATACGCAGTATTTT,CAGLGTDTQYF
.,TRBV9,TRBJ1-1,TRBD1,TGTGCCAGCAGCGCAGGCACAGGGGCGACTGAAGCTTTCTTT,CASSAGTGATEAFF
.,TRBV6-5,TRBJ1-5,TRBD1,TGTGCCAGCAGTGGGGGGACAGGGTATCAGCCCCAGCATTTT,CASSGGTGYQPQHF
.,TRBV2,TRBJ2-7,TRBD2,TGTGCCAGCAGAGCTAGCGGCCACTCCTACGAGCAGTACTTC,CASRASGHSYEQYF